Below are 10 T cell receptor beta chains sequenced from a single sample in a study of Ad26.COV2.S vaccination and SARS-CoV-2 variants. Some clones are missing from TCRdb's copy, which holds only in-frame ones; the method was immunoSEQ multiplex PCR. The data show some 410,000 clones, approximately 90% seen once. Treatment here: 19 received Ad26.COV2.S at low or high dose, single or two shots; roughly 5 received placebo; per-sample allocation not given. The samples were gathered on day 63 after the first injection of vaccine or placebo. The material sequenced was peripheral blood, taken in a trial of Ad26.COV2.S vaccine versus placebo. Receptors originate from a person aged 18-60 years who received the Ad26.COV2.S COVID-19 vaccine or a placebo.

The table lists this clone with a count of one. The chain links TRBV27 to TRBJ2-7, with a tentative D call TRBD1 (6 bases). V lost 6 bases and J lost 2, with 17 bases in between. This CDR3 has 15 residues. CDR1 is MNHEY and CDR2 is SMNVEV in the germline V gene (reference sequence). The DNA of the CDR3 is TGTGCCAGCAGCCAATTGACAGGCTCGCCCTACGAGCAGTACTTC. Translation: CASSQLTGSPYEQYF.

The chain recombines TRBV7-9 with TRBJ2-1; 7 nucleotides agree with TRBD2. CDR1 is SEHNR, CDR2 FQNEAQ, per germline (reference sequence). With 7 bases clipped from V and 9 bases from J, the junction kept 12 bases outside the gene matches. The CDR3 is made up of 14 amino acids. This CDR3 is CASNRGVRPGEQFF. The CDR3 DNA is TGTGCCAGCAACCGGGGGGTACGACCAGGTGAGCAGTTCTTC.

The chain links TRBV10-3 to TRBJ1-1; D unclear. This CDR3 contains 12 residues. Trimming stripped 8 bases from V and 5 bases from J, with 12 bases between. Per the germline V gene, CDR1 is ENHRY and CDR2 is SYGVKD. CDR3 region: CAIREGATEAFF. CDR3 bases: TGTGCCATCCGGGAGGGAGCAACTGAAGCTTTCTTT.

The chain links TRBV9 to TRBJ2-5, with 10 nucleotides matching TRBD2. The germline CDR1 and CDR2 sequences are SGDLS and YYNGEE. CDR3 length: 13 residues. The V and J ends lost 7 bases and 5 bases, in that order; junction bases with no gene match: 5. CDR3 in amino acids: CASGSGGRETQYF. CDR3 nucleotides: TGTGCCAGCGGTAGCGGGGGGAGGGAGACCCAGTACTTC.

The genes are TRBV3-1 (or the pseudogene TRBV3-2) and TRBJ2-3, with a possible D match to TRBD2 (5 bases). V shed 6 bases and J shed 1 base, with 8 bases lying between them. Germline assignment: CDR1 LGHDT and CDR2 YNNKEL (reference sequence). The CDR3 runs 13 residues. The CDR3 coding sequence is TGTGCCAGCAGGGCCGGGGGCACAGATACGCAGTATTTT. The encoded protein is CASRAGGTDTQYF.

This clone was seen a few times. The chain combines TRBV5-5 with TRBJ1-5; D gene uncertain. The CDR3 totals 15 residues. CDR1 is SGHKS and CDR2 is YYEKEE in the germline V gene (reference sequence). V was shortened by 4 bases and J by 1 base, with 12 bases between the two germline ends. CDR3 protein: CASSQVVGSNQPQHF. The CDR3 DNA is TGTGCCAGCAGCCAGGTAGTGGGAAGCAATCAGCCCCAGCATTTT.

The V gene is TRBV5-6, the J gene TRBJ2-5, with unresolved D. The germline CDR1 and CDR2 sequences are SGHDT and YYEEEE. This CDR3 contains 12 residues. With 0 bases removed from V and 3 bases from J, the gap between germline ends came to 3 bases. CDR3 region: CASSLGEETQYF. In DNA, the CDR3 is TGTGCCAGCAGCTTGGGGGAAGAGACCCAGTACTTC.

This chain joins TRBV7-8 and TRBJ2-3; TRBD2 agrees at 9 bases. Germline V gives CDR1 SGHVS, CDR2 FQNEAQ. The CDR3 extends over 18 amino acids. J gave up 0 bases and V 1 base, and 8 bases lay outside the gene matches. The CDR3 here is CASSLVRGGGVSTDTQYF. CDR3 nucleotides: TGTGCCAGCAGCTTAGTCCGCGGGGGGGGCGTGAGCACAGATACGCAGTATTTT.

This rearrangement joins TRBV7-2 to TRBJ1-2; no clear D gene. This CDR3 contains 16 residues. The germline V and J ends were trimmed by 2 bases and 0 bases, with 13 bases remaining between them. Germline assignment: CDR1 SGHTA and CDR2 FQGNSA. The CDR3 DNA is TGTGCCAGCAGCTTACGGGCAGGTGTTACTAACTATGGCTACACCTTC. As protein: CASSLRAGVTNYGYTF.

The CDR3 sequence is CASSQAASGYEQYF. CDR3 DNA sequence: TGTGCCAGCAGCCAAGCTGCTAGCGGGTACGAGCAGTACTTC. J is TRBJ2-7 and V is TRBV3-1 (or the pseudogene TRBV3-2); 8 positions match TRBD2. The trim removed 1 base at V and 4 bases at J, leaving 3 bases unmatched. The CDR3 is 14 amino acids. CDR1 LGHDT and CDR2 YNNKEL come from the germline V gene (reference sequence).